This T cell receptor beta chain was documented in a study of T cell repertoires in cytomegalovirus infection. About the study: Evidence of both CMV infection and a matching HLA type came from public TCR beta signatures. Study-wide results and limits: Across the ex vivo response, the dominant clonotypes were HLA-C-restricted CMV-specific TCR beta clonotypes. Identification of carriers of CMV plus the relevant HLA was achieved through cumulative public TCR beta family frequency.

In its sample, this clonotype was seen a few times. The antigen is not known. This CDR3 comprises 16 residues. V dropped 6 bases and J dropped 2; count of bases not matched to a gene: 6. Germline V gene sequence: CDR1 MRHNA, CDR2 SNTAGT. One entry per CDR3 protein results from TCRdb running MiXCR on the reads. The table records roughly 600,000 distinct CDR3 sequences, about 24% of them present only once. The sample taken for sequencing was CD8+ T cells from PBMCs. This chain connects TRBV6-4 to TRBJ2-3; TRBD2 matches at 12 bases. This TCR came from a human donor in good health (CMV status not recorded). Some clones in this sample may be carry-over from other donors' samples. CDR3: CASSRTSGEYTDTQYF. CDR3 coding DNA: TGTGCCAGCAGCCGGACTAGCGGGGAATACACAGATACGCAGTATTTT.